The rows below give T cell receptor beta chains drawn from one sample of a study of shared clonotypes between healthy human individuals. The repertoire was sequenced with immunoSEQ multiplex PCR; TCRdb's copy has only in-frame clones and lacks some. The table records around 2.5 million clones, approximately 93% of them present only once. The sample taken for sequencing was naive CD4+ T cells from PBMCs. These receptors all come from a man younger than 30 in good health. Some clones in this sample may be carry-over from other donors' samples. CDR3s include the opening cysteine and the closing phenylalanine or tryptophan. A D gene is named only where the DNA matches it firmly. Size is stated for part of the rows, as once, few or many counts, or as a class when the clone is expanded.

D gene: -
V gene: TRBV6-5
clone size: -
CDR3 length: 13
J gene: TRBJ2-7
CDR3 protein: CASSERTVGEQYF
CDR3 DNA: TGTGCCAGCAGTGAACGGACAGTGGGGGAGCAGTACTTC

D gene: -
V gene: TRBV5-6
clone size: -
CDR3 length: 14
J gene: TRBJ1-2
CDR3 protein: CASSLTASNYGYTF
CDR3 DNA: TGTGCCAGCAGCTTAACCGCGTCTAACTATGGCTACACCTTC

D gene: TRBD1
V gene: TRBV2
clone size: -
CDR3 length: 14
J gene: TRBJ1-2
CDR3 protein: CASNPGQGARSYTF
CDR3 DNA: TGTGCCAGCAACCCGGGACAGGGGGCGAGGAGCTACACCTTC

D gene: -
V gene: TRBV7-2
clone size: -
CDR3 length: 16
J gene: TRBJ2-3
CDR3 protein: CASSPLSGTLTDTQYF
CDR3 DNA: TGTGCCAGCAGCCCCCTGTCCGGGACCCTCACAGATACGCAGTATTTT

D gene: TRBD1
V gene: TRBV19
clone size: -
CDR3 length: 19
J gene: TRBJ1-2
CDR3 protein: CASSIWGLRTGLNNYGYTF
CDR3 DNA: TGTGCCAGTAGTATTTGGGGTCTCCGGACAGGGCTAAATAACTATGGCTACACCTTC

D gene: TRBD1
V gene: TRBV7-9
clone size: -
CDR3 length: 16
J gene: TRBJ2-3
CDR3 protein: CASSLWVGTGRDTQYF
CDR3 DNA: TGTGCCAGCAGCTTATGGGTGGGGACAGGTAGAGATACGCAGTATTTT

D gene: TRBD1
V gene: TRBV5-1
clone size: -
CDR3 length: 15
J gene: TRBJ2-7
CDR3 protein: CASSGRDRGSYEQYF
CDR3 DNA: TGCGCCAGCAGCGGCCGGGACAGGGGTTCCTACGAGCAGTACTTC

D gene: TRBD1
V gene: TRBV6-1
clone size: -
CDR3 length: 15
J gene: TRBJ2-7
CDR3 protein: CASSARGTGNYEQYF
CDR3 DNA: TGTGCCAGCAGTGCCCGGGGGACAGGGAACTACGAGCAGTACTTC

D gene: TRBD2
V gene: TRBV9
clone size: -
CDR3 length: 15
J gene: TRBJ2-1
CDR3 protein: CASSVGTSGSYEQFF
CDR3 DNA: TGTGCCAGCAGCGTAGGGACTAGCGGGAGCTATGAGCAGTTCTTC

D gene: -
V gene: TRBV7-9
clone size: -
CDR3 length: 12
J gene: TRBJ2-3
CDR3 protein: CASSSLTDTQYF
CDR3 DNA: TGTGCCAGCAGCTCTCTCACAGATACGCAGTATTTT

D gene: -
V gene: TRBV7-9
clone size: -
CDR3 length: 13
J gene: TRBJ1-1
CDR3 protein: CASRLQENTEAFF
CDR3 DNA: TGTGCCAGCAGGCTACAGGAGAACACTGAAGCTTTCTTT

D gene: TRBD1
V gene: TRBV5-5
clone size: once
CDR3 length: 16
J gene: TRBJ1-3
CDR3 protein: CASSFNPGQGGNTIYF
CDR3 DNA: TGTGCCAGCAGCTTTAACCCGGGACAGGGGGGAAACACCATATATTTT

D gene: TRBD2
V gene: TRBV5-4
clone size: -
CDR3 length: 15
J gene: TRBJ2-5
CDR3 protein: CASSLAGGPGETQYF
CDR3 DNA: TGTGCCAGCAGCTTAGCGGGAGGGCCTGGGGAGACCCAGTACTTC

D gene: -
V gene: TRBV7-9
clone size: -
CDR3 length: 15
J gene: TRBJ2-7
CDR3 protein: CASSLGASSSYEQYF
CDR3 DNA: TGTGCCAGCAGCTTGGGGGCCTCGAGCTCCTACGAGCAGTACTTC

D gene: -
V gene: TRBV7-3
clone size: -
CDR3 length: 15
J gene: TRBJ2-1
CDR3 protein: CASSVTGTNYNEQFF
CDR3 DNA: TGTGCCAGCAGCGTAACCGGGACAAATTACAATGAGCAGTTCTTC

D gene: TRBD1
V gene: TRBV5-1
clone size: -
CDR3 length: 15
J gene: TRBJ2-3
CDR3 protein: CASSVQGQGTDTQYF
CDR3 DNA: TGCGCCAGCAGCGTTCAGGGACAGGGGACAGATACGCAGTATTTT

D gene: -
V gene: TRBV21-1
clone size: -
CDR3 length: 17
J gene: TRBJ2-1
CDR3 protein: CASSKDRPGVSYNEQFF
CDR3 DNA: TGTGCCAGCAGCAAAGACCGCCCGGGTGTCTCCTACAATGAGCAGTTCTTC

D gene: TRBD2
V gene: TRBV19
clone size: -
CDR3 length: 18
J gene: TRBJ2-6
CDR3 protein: CASSIVQGGLSGANVLTF
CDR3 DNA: TGTGCCAGTAGTATAGTCCAGGGAGGGCTCTCTGGGGCCAACGTCCTGACTTTC

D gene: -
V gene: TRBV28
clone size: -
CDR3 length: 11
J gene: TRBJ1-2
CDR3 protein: CASTQEYGYTF
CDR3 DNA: TGTGCCAGCACTCAGGAATATGGCTACACCTTC

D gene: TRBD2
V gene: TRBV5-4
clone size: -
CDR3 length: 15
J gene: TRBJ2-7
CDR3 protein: CASSFGTSGYYEQYF
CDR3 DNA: TGTGCCAGCAGCTTCGGTACTAGCGGGTACTACGAGCAGTACTTC

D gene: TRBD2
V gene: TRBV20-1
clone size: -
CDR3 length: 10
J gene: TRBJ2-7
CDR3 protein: CSARIAGAFF
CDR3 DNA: TGCAGTGCTAGGATAGCGGGAGCCTTCTTC

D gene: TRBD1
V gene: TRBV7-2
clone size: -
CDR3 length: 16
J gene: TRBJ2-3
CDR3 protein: CASSHARDRVTDTQYF
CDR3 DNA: TGTGCCAGCAGCCACGCACGGGACAGGGTGACAGATACGCAGTATTTT

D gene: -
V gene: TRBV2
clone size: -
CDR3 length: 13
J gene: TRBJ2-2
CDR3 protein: CASRDPNTGELFF
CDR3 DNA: TGTGCCAGCCGGGATCCAAACACCGGGGAGCTGTTTTTT

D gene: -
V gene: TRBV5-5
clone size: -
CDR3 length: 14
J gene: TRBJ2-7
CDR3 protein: CASSWDPDLVEQYF
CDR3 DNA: TGTGCCAGCAGCTGGGACCCCGACCTCGTCGAGCAGTACTTC

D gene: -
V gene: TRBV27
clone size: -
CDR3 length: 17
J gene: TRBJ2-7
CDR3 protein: CASSLSVGAGSQLEQYF
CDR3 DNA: TGTGCCAGCAGTTTATCCGTGGGGGCGGGATCCCAACTCGAGCAGTACTTC

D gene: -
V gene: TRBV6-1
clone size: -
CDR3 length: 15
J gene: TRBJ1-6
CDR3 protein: CASRKGGNYNSPLHF
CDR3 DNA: TGTGCCAGCCGGAAAGGGGGGAACTATAATTCACCCCTCCACTTT

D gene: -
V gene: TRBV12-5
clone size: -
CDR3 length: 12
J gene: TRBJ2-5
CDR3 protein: CASGLGVGTQYF
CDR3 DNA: TGTGCTAGTGGTTTGGGGGTCGGGACCCAGTACTTC

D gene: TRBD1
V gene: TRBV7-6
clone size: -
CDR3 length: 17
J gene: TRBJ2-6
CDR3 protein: CASRPDRDLSGANVLTF
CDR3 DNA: TGTGCCAGCAGGCCCGACAGGGATCTCTCTGGGGCCAACGTCCTGACTTTC

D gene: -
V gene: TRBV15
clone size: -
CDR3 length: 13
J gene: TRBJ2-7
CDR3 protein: CATRPSGTYEQYF
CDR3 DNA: TGTGCCACCCGGCCGAGCGGAACCTACGAGCAGTACTTC

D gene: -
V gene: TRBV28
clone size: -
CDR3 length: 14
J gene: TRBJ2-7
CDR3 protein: CASTSTGTLHEQYF
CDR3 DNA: TGTGCCAGCACCTCGACCGGGACGCTGCACGAGCAGTACTTC

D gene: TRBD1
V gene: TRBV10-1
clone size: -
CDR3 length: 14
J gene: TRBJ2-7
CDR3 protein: CATSEGTGPYEQYF
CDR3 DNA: TGCGCCACTTCGGAAGGGACAGGGCCCTACGAGCAGTACTTC

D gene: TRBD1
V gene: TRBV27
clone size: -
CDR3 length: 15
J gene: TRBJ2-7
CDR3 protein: CASSRGQGILYEQYF
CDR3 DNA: TGTGCCAGCAGCAGGGGACAGGGAATACTCTACGAGCAGTACTTC

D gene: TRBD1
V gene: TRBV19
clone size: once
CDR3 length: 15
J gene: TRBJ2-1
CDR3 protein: CASISGTGVFSEQFF
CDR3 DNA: TGTGCCAGTATCAGTGGGACAGGGGTTTTTAGTGAGCAGTTCTTC

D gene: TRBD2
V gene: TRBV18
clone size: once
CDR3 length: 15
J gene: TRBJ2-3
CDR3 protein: CASSPSGGPPDTQYF
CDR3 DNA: TGTGCCAGCTCACCATCGGGAGGACCCCCAGATACGCAGTATTTT

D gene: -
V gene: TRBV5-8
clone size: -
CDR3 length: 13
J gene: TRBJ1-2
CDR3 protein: CASSLGRNYGYTF
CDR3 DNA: TGTGCCAGCAGCTTGGGCAGAAACTATGGCTACACCTTC

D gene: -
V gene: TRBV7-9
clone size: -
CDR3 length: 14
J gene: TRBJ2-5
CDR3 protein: CASSYTGRGETQYF
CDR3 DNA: TGTGCCAGCAGTTACACGGGCAGGGGAGAGACCCAGTACTTC

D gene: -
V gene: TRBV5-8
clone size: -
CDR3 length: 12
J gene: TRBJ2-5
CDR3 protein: CASSTTKETQYF
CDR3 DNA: TGTGCCAGCAGTACTACCAAAGAGACCCAGTACTTC

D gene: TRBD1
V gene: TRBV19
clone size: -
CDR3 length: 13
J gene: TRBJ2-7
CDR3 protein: CASSPDRAYEQYF
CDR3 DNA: TGTGCCAGTAGCCCGGACAGGGCCTACGAGCAGTACTTC

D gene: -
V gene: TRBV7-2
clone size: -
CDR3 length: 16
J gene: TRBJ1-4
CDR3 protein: CASSLALGGINEKLFF
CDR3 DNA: TGTGCCAGCAGCTTGGCCCTAGGGGGGATCAATGAAAAACTGTTTTTT

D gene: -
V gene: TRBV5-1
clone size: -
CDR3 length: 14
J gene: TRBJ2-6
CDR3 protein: CASSPQGGANVLTF
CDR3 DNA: TGCGCCAGCAGCCCCCAAGGGGGGGCCAACGTCCTGACTTTC

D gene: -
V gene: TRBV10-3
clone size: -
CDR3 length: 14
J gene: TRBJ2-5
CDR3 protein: CAIRSPDSEETQYF
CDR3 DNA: TGTGCCATCAGATCGCCGGACAGTGAAGAGACCCAGTACTTC

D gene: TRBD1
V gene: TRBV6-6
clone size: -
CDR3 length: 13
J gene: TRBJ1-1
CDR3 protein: CASSQDRATEAFF
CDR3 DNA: TGTGCCAGCAGTCAGGACAGGGCCACTGAAGCTTTCTTT

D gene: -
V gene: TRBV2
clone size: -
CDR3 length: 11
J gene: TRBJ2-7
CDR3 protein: CASSGAYEQYF
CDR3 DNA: TGTGCCAGCAGTGGCGCCTACGAGCAGTACTTC

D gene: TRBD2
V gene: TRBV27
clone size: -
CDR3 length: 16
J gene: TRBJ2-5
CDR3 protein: CASSLYGGRADETQYF
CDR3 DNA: TGTGCCAGCAGTTTATACGGCGGGAGGGCCGATGAGACCCAGTACTTC

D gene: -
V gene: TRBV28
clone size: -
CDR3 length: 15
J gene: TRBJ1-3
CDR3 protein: CASKPGGSGGNTIYF
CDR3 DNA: TGTGCCAGCAAGCCCGGCGGTTCGGGTGGAAACACCATATATTTT

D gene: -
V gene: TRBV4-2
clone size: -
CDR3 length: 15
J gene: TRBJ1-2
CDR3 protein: CASSQDGTPRGGYTF
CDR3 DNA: TGTGCCAGCAGCCAAGACGGGACCCCTAGGGGTGGCTACACCTTC

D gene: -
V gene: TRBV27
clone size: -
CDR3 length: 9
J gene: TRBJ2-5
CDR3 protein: CTEESTQYF
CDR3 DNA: TGCACGGAGGAAAGCACCCAGTACTTC

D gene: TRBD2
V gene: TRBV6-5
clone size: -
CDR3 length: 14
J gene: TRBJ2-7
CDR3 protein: CASRTSGNSYEQYF
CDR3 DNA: TGTGCCAGCAGAACTAGCGGGAATTCCTACGAGCAGTACTTC

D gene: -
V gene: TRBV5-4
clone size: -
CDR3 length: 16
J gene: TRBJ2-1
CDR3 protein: CASSFLGSPYYNEQFF
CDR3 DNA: TGTGCCAGCAGCTTCCTTGGGAGCCCTTACTACAATGAGCAGTTCTTC

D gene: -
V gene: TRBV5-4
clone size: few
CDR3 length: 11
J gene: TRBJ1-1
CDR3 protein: CASSQGSEAFF
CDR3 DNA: TGTGCCAGCAGCCAGGGGTCTGAAGCTTTCTTT

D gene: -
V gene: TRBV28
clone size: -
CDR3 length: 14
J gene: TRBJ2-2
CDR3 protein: CASRAGTPTGELFF
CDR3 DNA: TGTGCCAGCAGGGCCGGGACCCCTACCGGGGAGCTGTTTTTT

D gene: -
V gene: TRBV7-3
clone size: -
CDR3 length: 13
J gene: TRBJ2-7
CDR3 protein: CASSLGASYEQYF
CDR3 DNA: TGTGCCAGCAGCTTGGGGGCCTCCTACGAGCAGTACTTC

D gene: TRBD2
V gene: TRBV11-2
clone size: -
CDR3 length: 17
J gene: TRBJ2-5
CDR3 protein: CASSLDRGLAGAETQYF
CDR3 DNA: TGTGCCAGCAGCTTAGATAGGGGACTAGCGGGAGCAGAGACCCAGTACTTC